Listed here is a single T cell receptor (beta chain). Measured with immunoSEQ multiplex PCR; TCRdb has only the in-frame clones, and not every one. The sample lists 280,000 or so clones; roughly 90% were seen once. During the 2 weeks before they entered the study, exposed participants had met someone with a PCR-confirmed or clinician-diagnosed COVID-19 case. The sample comes from a study of blood T cell repertoires in COVID-19. The CDR3 sequence is 15 residues long. The germline CDR1 and CDR2 sequences are LGHNT and FRNRAP. V was trimmed by 6 bases and J by 4 bases, leaving 18 bases between them. The receptor was isolated from a woman aged 50 to 65 who had been exposed to COVID-19. This chain uses TRBV12-5 with TRBJ1-2, with a possible D match to TRBD1 (6 bases). Sequenced material: PBMCs or T cells enriched from blood (not recorded which). The CDR3 nucleotides are TGTGCTAGTGGCTACGACAGGAGAGGTTCCTATGGCTACACCTTC. It specifies CASGYDRRGSYGYTF.